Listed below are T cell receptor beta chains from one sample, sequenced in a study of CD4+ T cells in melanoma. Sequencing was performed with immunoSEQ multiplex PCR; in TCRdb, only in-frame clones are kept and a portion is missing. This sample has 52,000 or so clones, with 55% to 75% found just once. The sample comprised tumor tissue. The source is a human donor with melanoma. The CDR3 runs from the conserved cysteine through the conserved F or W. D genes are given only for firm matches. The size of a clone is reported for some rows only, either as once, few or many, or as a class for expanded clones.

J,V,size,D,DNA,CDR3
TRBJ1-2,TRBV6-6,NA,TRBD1,TGTGCCAGCAGGCTTCAGGGGGACTATGGCTACACCTTC,CASRLQGDYGYTF
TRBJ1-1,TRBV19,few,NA,TGTGCCAGTAGTATGAGCGGACGGAACACTGAAGCTTTCTTT,CASSMSGRNTEAFF
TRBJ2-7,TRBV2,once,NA,TGTGCCAGCAGTATAGAGGGGTTCTACGAGCAGTACTTC,CASSIEGFYEQYF
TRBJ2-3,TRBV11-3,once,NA,TGTGCCAGCAGCTCCCCCGGGGACGATACGCAGTATTTT,CASSSPGDDTQYF
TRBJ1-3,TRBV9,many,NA,TGTGCCAGCAGCGTAGAGACAGAACGAAACACCATATATTTT,CASSVETERNTIYF
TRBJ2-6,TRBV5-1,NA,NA,TGCGCCAGCAGCTTGGATCCTGGGGCCAACGTCCTGACTTTC,CASSLDPGANVLTF
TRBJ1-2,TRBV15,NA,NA,TGTGCCACCAGCAGAGATCAGCAGGGTTATGGCTACACCTTC,CATSRDQQGYGYTF
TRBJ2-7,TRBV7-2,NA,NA,TGTGCCAGCAGCTTAGGAGGACGTACCTCCTACGAGCAGTACTTC,CASSLGGRTSYEQYF
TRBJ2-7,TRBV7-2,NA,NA,TGTGCCAGCAGAAGGGACATCTTCTACTACGAGCAGTACTTC,CASRRDIFYYEQYF
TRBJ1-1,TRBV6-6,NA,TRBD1,TGTGCCAGCAGCCAACCTACCGGGACAGAGGGAACTGAAGCTTTCTTT,CASSQPTGTEGTEAFF
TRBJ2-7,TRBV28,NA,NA,TGTGCCAGCAGTTTTTCGTCAGGTTACGAGCAGTACTTC,CASSFSSGYEQYF
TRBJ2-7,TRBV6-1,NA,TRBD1,TGTGCCAGCAGTGAAGCACCCGGGACAGGGTCCTACGAGCAGTACTTC,CASSEAPGTGSYEQYF
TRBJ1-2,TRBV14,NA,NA,TGTGCCAGCAGCCACCACCCCCCGGGGGCCCCCAACTATGGCTACACCTTC,CASSHHPPGAPNYGYTF
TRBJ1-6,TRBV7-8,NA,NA,TGTGCCAGCAGCTTAGGACTGTACAATTCACCCCTCCACTTT,CASSLGLYNSPLHF
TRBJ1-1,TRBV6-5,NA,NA,TGTGCCAGCAGTTACTCGAGTGGGGGATTCCCCACTGAAGCTTTCTTT,CASSYSSGGFPTEAFF
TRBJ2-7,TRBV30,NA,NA,TGTGCCTGGGACCACGGGTGGGGCAGGTCTTACGAGCAGTACTTC,CAWDHGWGRSYEQYF
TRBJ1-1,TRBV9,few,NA,TGTGCCAGCAGCGCATTGTGGACTGAAGCTTTCTTT,CASSALWTEAFF
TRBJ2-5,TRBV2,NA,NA,TGTGCCAGCAGTGATAGGGGAGAGACCCAGTACTTC,CASSDRGETQYF
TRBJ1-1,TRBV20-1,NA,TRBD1,TGCAGTGCTATCCGGGACAGACAAGCTTTCTTT,CSAIRDRQAFF
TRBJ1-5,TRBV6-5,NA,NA,TGTGCCAGCAGCCCGGGCAGGGAGTTAGTCCAGCCCCAGCATTTT,CASSPGRELVQPQHF
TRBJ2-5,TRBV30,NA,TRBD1,TGTGCCTGGAGTGAGGACAGGGGAAAAGAGACCCAGTACTTC,CAWSEDRGKETQYF
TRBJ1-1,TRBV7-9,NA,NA,TGTGCCAGCAGCCGATTTACGGAGAACACTGAAGCTTTCTTT,CASSRFTENTEAFF
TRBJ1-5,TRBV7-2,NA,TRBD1,TGTGCCAGCAGCCACGGACAGGGGCGGCAGCCCCAGCATTTT,CASSHGQGRQPQHF
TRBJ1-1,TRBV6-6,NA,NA,TGTGCCAGCAGTTTCGGGGGTCCGAACACTGAAGCTTTCTTT,CASSFGGPNTEAFF
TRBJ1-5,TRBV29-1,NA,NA,TGCAGCGTAAGGAGGAGAGGCCAATCAGCCCAGCATTTT,CSVRRRGQSAQHF
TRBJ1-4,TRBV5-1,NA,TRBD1,TGCGCCAGCAGCTCGACAGGGACTAATGAAAAACTGTTTTTT,CASSSTGTNEKLFF
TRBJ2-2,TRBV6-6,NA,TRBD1,TGTGCCAGCGAGGGGGCTCCGAACACCGGGGAGCTGTTTTTT,CASEGAPNTGELFF
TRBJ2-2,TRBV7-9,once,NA,TGTGCCAGCAGCCCAAAGCCTAGTCTTTTTAACGGGGGGCTGTTTTTT,CASSPKPSLFNGGLFF
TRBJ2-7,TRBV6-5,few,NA,TGTGCCAGCAGTGAGGGGACTCCTTACGAGCAGTACTTC,CASSEGTPYEQYF
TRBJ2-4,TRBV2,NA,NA,TGTGCCAGCAACTCCGACTCAAACATTCAGTACTTC,CASNSDSNIQYF
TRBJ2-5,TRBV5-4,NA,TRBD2,TGTGCCAGCAGCCAAGTATATCTAGCGGGGGGGCCGCCAGAGACCCAGTACTTC,CASSQVYLAGGPPETQYF
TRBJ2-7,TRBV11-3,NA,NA,TGTGCCAGCAGCTTGCCTAATCCGTGGTACGAGCAGTACTTC,CASSLPNPWYEQYF
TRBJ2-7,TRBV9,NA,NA,TGTGCCAGCAGCGTGGGCAGCCTCATGCCTCTCTACGAGCAGTACTTC,CASSVGSLMPLYEQYF
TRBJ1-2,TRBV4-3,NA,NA,TGCGCCAGCAGCCTTTTAGGTCCAGGGAGGGATAATGGCTACACCTTC,CASSLLGPGRDNGYTF
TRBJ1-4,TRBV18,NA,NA,TGTGCCAGCTCACCAAGGCGGGGAGCAACTAATGAAAAACTGTTTTTT,CASSPRRGATNEKLFF
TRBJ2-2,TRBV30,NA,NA,TGTGCCTGGAGTGTAGAGCCAGCCGGACCCGGGGAGCTGTTTTTT,CAWSVEPAGPGELFF
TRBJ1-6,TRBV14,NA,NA,TGTGCCAGCAGCCAAGATTATGGGGTGGGGAATTCACCCCTCCACTTT,CASSQDYGVGNSPLHF
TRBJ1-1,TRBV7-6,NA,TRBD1,TGTGCCAGCAGCCAGGACAGGGGTCAACCCTTGAACACTGAAGCTTTCTTT,CASSQDRGQPLNTEAFF
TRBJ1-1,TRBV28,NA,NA,TGTGCCAGCAGTTCATCGGACAGCTGGAACACTGAAGCTTTCTTT,CASSSSDSWNTEAFF
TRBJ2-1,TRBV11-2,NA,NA,TGTGCCAGCAGCTCCCTCGGCAGGGACTACAATGAGCAGTTCTTC,CASSSLGRDYNEQFF
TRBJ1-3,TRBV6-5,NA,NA,TGTGCCAGCAGTCTGGCGGGGAACACCATATATTTT,CASSLAGNTIYF
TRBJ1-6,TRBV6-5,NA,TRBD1,TGTGCCAGCAGTTACACGACAGGGGCGGATTCACCCCTCCACTTT,CASSYTTGADSPLHF
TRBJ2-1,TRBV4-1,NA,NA,TGCGCCAGCAGCCAAGTGCAGAACTCCTACAATGAGCAGTTCTTC,CASSQVQNSYNEQFF
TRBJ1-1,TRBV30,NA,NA,TGTGCCTGGGCTCAGGGGTTGGCCACTGAAGCTTTCTTT,CAWAQGLATEAFF
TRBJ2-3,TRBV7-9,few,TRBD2,TGTGCCAGCAGCTCTGGGACTAGCGGGGGGTTTGGCACAGATACGCAGTATTTT,CASSSGTSGGFGTDTQYF
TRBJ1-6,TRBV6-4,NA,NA,TGTGCCAGCAGTGACTCGTGGGGAGTTTATAATTCACCCCTCCACTTT,CASSDSWGVYNSPLHF
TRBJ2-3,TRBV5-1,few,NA,TGCGCCAGCAGCTCGGGGGCCCCCCGAGATACGCAGTATTTT,CASSSGAPRDTQYF
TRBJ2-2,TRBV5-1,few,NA,TGCGCCAGCAGTCTCCCCGCGTCCACCGGGGAGCTGTTTTTT,CASSLPASTGELFF